The 30 T cell receptor beta chains below come from one sample, sequenced in a study of shared clonotypes between healthy human individuals. The repertoire was sequenced with immunoSEQ multiplex PCR; TCRdb's copy has only in-frame clones and lacks some. The sample has around 440,000 clones, approximately 77% seen once. Sequencing was carried out using PBMCs. Every receptor here comes from a woman aged 40 to 50 in good health. Some clones in this sample may be carry-over from other donors' samples.

This CDR3 reads CASSRGGSYNEQFF. In nucleotides, the CDR3 is TGTGCCAGCAGCCGTGGGGGGAGCTACAATGAGCAGTTCTTC. The chain couples TRBV7-9 to TRBJ2-1; D is perhaps TRBD2 (6 bases). Trimming stripped 5 bases from V and 3 bases from J, with 11 bases between. CDR3 length: 14 residues. In germline, CDR1 is SEHNR, CDR2 FQNEAQ (reference sequence).

The chain carries TRBV15 and TRBJ1-2, with 7 bases that match TRBD1. The CDR3 loop spans 13 amino acids. The V and J ends lost 5 bases and 7 bases, in that order; junction bases with no gene match: 7. Germline lookup yields CDR1 LNHNV and CDR2 YYDKDF (reference sequence). This CDR3 reads CATSSTGTGGYTF. The DNA for the CDR3 is TGTGCCACCAGCTCGACAGGGACGGGTGGCTACACCTTC.

The CDR3 DNA reads TGTGCCAGCAGCTTAACGGGAGATAGTTTCAATGAGCAGTTCTTC. Translation: CASSLTGDSFNEQFF. The rearrangement joins TRBV7-3 to TRBJ2-1; D is possibly TRBD2 (5 bases). Germline CDR1 SGHTA, CDR2 FQGTGA. The CDR3 is 15 residues long. Trimming left V 0 bases short and J 6 bases short, with 12 bases between.

The V call is TRBV7-3, the J call TRBJ2-7, with no clear D. Trimming removed 1 base at V and 8 bases at J, with 15 bases between. CDR3 length: 14 amino acids. Germline CDR1 and CDR2: SGHTA and FQGTGA. CDR3 region: CASSLNPGLMQQYF. The CDR3 bases are TGTGCCAGCAGCTTAAATCCAGGTTTGATGCAGCAGTACTTC.

The chain has TRBV7-2 and TRBJ2-7; tentative D call: TRBD2 (6 bases). The ends were cut back, 1 base at V and 4 bases at J, with 11 bases in the middle. CDR3 length equals 14 residues. The germline V gene has CDR1 SGHTA and CDR2 FQGNSA. The CDR3 reads CASSLGSGTYEQYF. The CDR3 nucleotides read TGTGCCAGCAGCTTAGGTAGTGGGACTTACGAGCAGTACTTC.

This clone was detected only a few times. A far larger clone is one nucleotide away, so this likely arose from a read error. The chain has TRBV29-1 and TRBJ2-2; 10 bases line up with TRBD2. The CDR3 loop spans 16 amino acids. The J segment lost 6 bases and the V segment lost 4 bases, leaving 11 bases of the junction unmatched. Germline loops: CDR1 SQVTM, CDR2 ANQGSEA. The CDR3 is CSVGASGSLLPGELFF. The CDR3, as DNA: TGCAGCGTTGGGGCTAGCGGGAGCCTCTTGCCCGGGGAGCTGTTTTTT.

Worth noting for this clone: Other DNA variants within this sample encode the same CDR3. J is TRBJ2-7 and V is TRBV4-2, with D tentatively TRBD1 (5 bases). Looked up from germline, CDR1 is LGHNA and CDR2 is YNFKEQ. Trimming removed 0 bases at V and 7 bases at J, with 22 bases between. The CDR3 spans 17 residues. CDR3 protein: CASSQEGPTEPTYEQYF. CDR3 coding DNA: TGTGCCAGCAGCCAAGAGGGGCCGACAGAGCCCACTTATGAGCAGTACTTC.

The J gene is TRBJ1-4, the V gene TRBV7-8; D unresolved. There are 13 residues in the CDR3. Germline CDR1 and CDR2: SGHVS and FQNEAQ. Trimming took 3 bases from V and 5 from J, leaving 7 bases between them. The CDR3 DNA is TGTGCCAGCAGCTTGGCCGGGAATGAAAAACTGTTTTTT. This gives the protein CASSLAGNEKLFF.

CDR3 protein: CASSPPGAPDTGELFF. CDR3 coding DNA: TGTGCCAGCTCACCCCCAGGGGCCCCTGACACCGGGGAGCTGTTTTTT. The J gene is TRBJ2-2, the V gene TRBV18; tentative D call: TRBD1 (6 bases). From germline, CDR1 is KGHSH and CDR2 LQKENI. This CDR3 has 16 amino acids. The V and J ends lost 3 bases and 3 bases respectively, with 14 bases between them.

This clone has at least ten counts. V and J are TRBV15 and TRBJ2-2; unclear D gene. This CDR3 comprises 14 residues. Germline V gives CDR1 LNHNV, CDR2 YYDKDF (reference sequence). The V gene lost 2 bases and the J gene lost 7 bases, with 11 bases spanning the gap. This CDR3 is CATSRPEEVGELFF. CDR3 bases: TGTGCCACCAGCAGACCCGAAGAAGTCGGGGAGCTGTTTTTT.

The V call is TRBV18, the J call TRBJ2-5; D remains unclear. The germline V gene has CDR1 KGHSH and CDR2 LQKENI. This CDR3 has 12 amino acids. V was shortened by 1 base and J by 5 bases, with 5 bases between the two germline ends. The CDR3, as DNA: TGTGCCAGCTCACCACTCGAGGAGACCCAGTACTTC. Translating it yields CASSPLEETQYF.

Remarks on this clone: A far larger clone differs by one base, so this is likely a read error. The chain carries TRBV5-4 and TRBJ1-4, with unresolved D. The CDR3 loop spans 15 amino acids. Trimming took 4 bases from V and 0 from J, leaving 10 bases between them. CDR1 SGHNT and CDR2 YYREEE come from the germline V gene (reference sequence). CDR3 residues: CASSPGTATNEKLFF. CDR3 nucleotide sequence: TGTGCCAGCAGCCCCGGCACTGCAACTAATGAAAAACTGTTTTTT.

The chain has TRBV27 and TRBJ2-1, with 11 bases fitting TRBD2. V was clipped by 6 bases and J by 4 bases; unmatched bases: 5. The CDR3 spans 15 residues. The V gene's germline CDR1 is MNHEY and CDR2 SMNVEV (reference sequence). CDR3 nucleotide sequence: TGTGCCAGCAGCCAAATAGCGGGAGGGTACAATGAGCAGTTCTTC. This gives the protein CASSQIAGGYNEQFF.

J is TRBJ2-2 and V is TRBV30, with 10 bases matching TRBD1. CDR1 and CDR2 from the germline V gene are GTSNPN and SVGIG (reference sequence). Unmatched junction bases numbered 18, after V lost 2 bases and J lost 3 bases. The length of the CDR3 is 20 residues. CDR3 sequence: CAWSPIPGQGPAADTGELFF. CDR3 sequence (DNA): TGTGCCTGGAGTCCAATCCCGGGACAGGGGCCCGCGGCGGACACCGGGGAGCTGTTTTTT.

The rearrangement uses TRBV5-1 and TRBJ1-5, with 9 bases aligning to TRBD1. Germline loops: CDR1 SGHRS, CDR2 YFSETQ. J was trimmed by 4 bases and V by 0 bases; bases with no gene match: 2. This CDR3 contains 15 residues. CDR3 bases: TGCGCCAGCAGCTTGGCTGGGACAGGGAATCAGCCCCAGCATTTT. Translated: CASSLAGTGNQPQHF.

Details on this clone: A far larger clone is off by one base, so a read error is likely. V usage is TRBV28 and J usage is TRBJ1-2; D might be TRBD1 (6 bases). CDR1 is MDHEN and CDR2 is SYDVKM in the germline V gene. The length of the CDR3 is 14 residues. The CDR3 is CASSGDTGTSGCTF. In nucleotides, the CDR3 is TGTGCCAGCAGTGGGGACACAGGGACTTCTGGCTGCACCTTC.

In the case of this clone: A much larger clone sits a single nucleotide away, making a read error possible. In the same sample, other DNA sequences code for this CDR3. This chain joins TRBV28 and TRBJ2-3, with D maybe TRBD2 (5 bases). This CDR3 is built from 14 residues. V was shortened by 6 bases and J by 0 bases, with 10 bases between the two germline ends. Germline CDR1 MDHEN, CDR2 SYDVKM. In DNA form, the CDR3 reads TGTGCCAGCAGCGTGGGCGGGAGCACAGATACGCAGTATTTT. It encodes CASSVGGSTDTQYF. The variable domain in full, completed from reference TRBV28 and TRBJ2-3, reads DVKVTQSSRYLVKRTGEKVFLECVQDMDHENMFWYRQDPGLGLRLIYFSYDVKMKEKGDIPEGYSVSREKKERFSLILESASTNQTSMYLCASSVGGSTDTQYFGPGTRLTVL.

This clone was seen ten or more times. V gene TRBV5-1 combines with J gene TRBJ2-6, with unresolved D. Germline assignment: CDR1 SGHRS and CDR2 YFSETQ. CDR3 length: 14 amino acids. Trimming stripped 9 bases from V and 1 base from J, with 11 bases between. DNA for the CDR3: TGCGCCACCACTGAGAGGTCTGGGGCCAACGTCCTGACTTTC. Its translation is CATTERSGANVLTF. The variable domain in full, with the rest retrieved from reference TRBV5-1 and TRBJ2-6, is KAGVTQTPRYLIKTRGQQVTLSCSPISGHRSVSWYQQTPGQGLQFLFEYFSETQRNKGNFPGRFSGRQFSNSRSEMNVSTLELGDSALYLCATTERSGANVLTFGAGSRLTVL.

The chain joins TRBV28 to TRBJ1-5; tentative D call: TRBD1 (6 bases). Trimming removed 10 bases at V and 3 bases at J, with 16 bases between. CDR1 is MDHEN, CDR2 SYDVKM, per germline. CDR3 length: 14 amino acids. The CDR3 DNA sequence: TGTGCCACCGTGGGGGCAGGGATCAATCAGCCCCAGCATTTT. Its translation is CATVGAGINQPQHF. The variable domain in full, completed from reference TRBV28 and TRBJ1-5, reads DVKVTQSSRYLVKRTGEKVFLECVQDMDHENMFWYRQDPGLGLRLIYFSYDVKMKEKGDIPEGYSVSREKKERFSLILESASTNQTSMYLCATVGAGINQPQHFGDGTRLSIL.

This rearrangement joins TRBV5-4 to TRBJ2-7; D possibly corresponds to TRBD1 (6 bases). The V gene's germline CDR1 is SGHNT and CDR2 YYREEE (reference sequence). The CDR3 totals 13 residues. The CDR3 sequence is CATGQRASYEQYF. The CDR3 DNA is TGTGCTACCGGACAGAGAGCCTCCTACGAGCAGTACTTC.

The rearrangement uses TRBV6-6 and TRBJ2-7; 8 nucleotides agree with TRBD1. Unmatched junction bases numbered 2, after V lost 2 bases and J lost 2 bases. This CDR3 contains 14 residues. Germline assignment: CDR1 MNHNY and CDR2 SVGAGI (reference sequence). CDR3 protein: CASSYTQGAYEQYF. CDR3 bases: TGTGCCAGCAGTTACACACAGGGGGCCTACGAGCAGTACTTC.

Ten or more counts support this clone. The chain carries TRBV5-1 and TRBJ1-4, with TRBD1 as a possible D gene (6 bases). This CDR3 region has 16 residues. CDR1 SGHRS and CDR2 YFSETQ come from the germline V gene. Trimming removed 5 bases from V and 6 bases from J, with 20 bases in between. CDR3 sequence reads: CASSIGGASRDEKLFF. The CDR3 DNA reads TGCGCCAGCAGTATAGGGGGGGCGAGTCGCGATGAAAAACTGTTTTTT.

The rearrangement uses TRBV21-1 and TRBJ1-4. TRBV21-1 is a recognized pseudogene. The length of the CDR3 is 15 residues. The CDR3 loop is CASSPGQRKSEKLFF. The CDR3 DNA follows: TGTGCCAGCAGCCCGGGGCAGAGAAAAAGCGAAAAACTGTTTTTT.

The genes are TRBV29-1 and TRBJ1-1, with no clear D. V was clipped by 4 bases and J by 10 bases, with 10 bases between them. Germline values: CDR1 SQVTM, CDR2 ANQGSEA. The CDR3 spans 10 residues. CDR3 DNA: TGCAGCGTTGCAGAGGGTGTAGCTTTCTTT. It encodes CSVAEGVAFF.

The rearrangement links TRBV9 to TRBJ2-1; D possibly corresponds to TRBD2 (5 bases). The CDR3 totals 15 residues. Germline lookup yields CDR1 SGDLS and CDR2 YYNGEE. The V end lost 4 bases, the J end lost 6 bases, and 17 bases lay between the germline ends. The CDR3 region has the DNA TGTGCCAGCAGCCCCTCCCCCGGGATAGTCAATGAGCAGTTCTTC. This gives the protein CASSPSPGIVNEQFF.

V usage is TRBV5-6 and J usage is TRBJ2-7; TRBD1 agrees at 9 bases. Germline V CDR1 and CDR2: SGHDT, YYEEEE. The ends lost 4 bases at V and 5 bases at J; junction bases unmatched: 7. The CDR3 loop spans 14 amino acids. CDR3 loop: CASSRGQGHNEQYF. CDR3 DNA: TGTGCCAGCAGCAGGGGACAGGGACATAACGAGCAGTACTTC.

In the case of this clone: A single base is all that separates this from a far larger clone, so a read error is likely. Other DNA sequences in the same sample also yield this CDR3. The chain carries TRBV6-5 and TRBJ1-2, with a tentative D call TRBD1 (6 bases). Germline assignment: CDR1 MNHEY and CDR2 SVGAGI. The CDR3 totals 15 residues. CDR3 amino acids: CASTDQGGNVYGYTF. In DNA form, the CDR3 reads TGCGCCAGCACCGACCAAGGGGGGAATGTGTATGGCTACACCTTC.

This sequence joins TRBV14 and TRBJ2-4, with D unclear. V was pared by 2 bases and J by 0 bases, with 8 bases between. The length of the CDR3 is 15 residues. In germline, CDR1 is SGHDN, CDR2 FVKESK. The CDR3 reads CASSQIIGAKNIQYF. CDR3 bases: TGTGCCAGCAGCCAAATAATAGGAGCCAAAAACATTCAGTACTTC. Variable domain in full (rest from reference TRBV14 and TRBJ2-4): EAGVTQFPSHSVIEKGQTVTLRCDPISGHDNLYWYRRVMGKEIKFLLHFVKESKQDESGMPNNRFLAERTGGTYSTLKVQPAELEDSGVYFCASSQIIGAKNIQYFGAGTRLSVL.

For this clone: An end of the junction does not agree with germline; a read error may underlie this. Other nucleotide sequences in the sample specify the same CDR3. The chain recombines TRBV9 with TRBJ2-7; D gene unclear. This CDR3 is 15 amino acids long. The germline V gene encodes CDR1 SGDLS and CDR2 YYNGEE. The CDR3 nucleotides are TGTGCCAGCAGCGTAGAAGGAAACGAGTACTACGAACAGTACTTC. Translating it yields CASSVEGNEYYEQYF. The whole variable domain, filled in from reference TRBV9 and TRBJ2-7, reads DSGVTQTPKHLITATGQRVTLRCSPRSGDLSVYWYQQSLDQGLQFLIQYYNGEERAKGNILERFSAQQFPDLHSELNLSSLELGDSALYFCASSVEGNEYYEQYFGPGTRLTVT.

This chain joins TRBV6-1 and TRBJ2-2; 8 nucleotides align to TRBD1. From germline, CDR1 is MNHNS and CDR2 SASEGT. The CDR3 sequence is 14 residues long. Losses at the gene ends were 4 bases for V and 7 bases for J; bases not matched to a gene: 5. The CDR3 is CASSVTGDNGELFF. The CDR3 DNA follows: TGTGCCAGCAGTGTGACAGGGGATAACGGGGAGCTGTTTTTT.